Listed here are 19 T cell receptor beta chains from one sample, sequenced in a study of preoperative IRX-2 immunotherapy in early breast cancer. TCRdb's copy holds only in-frame clones and misses some; the assay was immunoSEQ multiplex PCR. The table has roughly 26,000 clones, approximately 78% seen once; the top ten hold about 1.2%. Treatment in this sample: preoperative locoregional IRX-2 cytokine immunotherapy. Sequencing used lymph node tissue, obtained after IRX-2 immunotherapy. These receptors originate from a human donor with breast cancer.

This chain joins TRBV11-3 and TRBJ1-2; D is perhaps TRBD1 (5 bases). There are 14 residues in the CDR3. Germline CDR1 SGHNT, CDR2 YENEEA. Trimming removed 0 bases at V and 2 bases at J, with 7 bases between. The CDR3 here is CASSLDRGNYGYTF. For the CDR3, the DNA is TGTGCCAGCAGCTTAGATCGGGGGAACTATGGCTACACCTTC.

The J gene is TRBJ1-3, the V gene TRBV11-3; a weak D match, TRBD1 (5 bases). Germline CDR1 SGHNT, CDR2 YENEEA. The V end lost 5 bases, the J end lost 2 bases, and 13 bases lay between the germline ends. CDR3 length equals 15 residues. The CDR3 spells CASSRREGPGNTIYF. CDR3 nucleotides: TGTGCCAGCAGCCGGAGGGAGGGACCTGGAAACACCATATATTTT.

This chain joins TRBV14 and TRBJ2-7; no reliable D call. With 5 bases removed from V and 1 base from J, the gap between germline ends came to 6 bases. CDR3 length equals 12 residues. Looked up from germline, CDR1 is SGHDN and CDR2 is FVKESK. The CDR3 loop reads CASSYRSYEQYF. The CDR3 bases are TGTGCCAGCAGCTACAGATCCTACGAGCAGTACTTC.

The V and J genes are TRBV18 and TRBJ1-4; 9 nucleotides agree with TRBD1. Germline V gives CDR1 KGHSH, CDR2 LQKENI. This CDR3 spans 14 amino acids. The V gene end was trimmed by 3 bases and the J gene end by 5 bases; junction bases not matched to a gene: 1. The CDR3 nucleotides are TGTGCCAGCTCACCCGGACAGGGGAATGAAAAACTGTTTTTT. Translation gives CASSPGQGNEKLFF.

V and J are TRBV7-7 and TRBJ1-3; the D gene is possibly TRBD1 (5 bases). Trimming took 4 bases from V and 0 from J, leaving 13 bases between them. CDR3 length: 16 amino acids. Germline lookup yields CDR1 SSHAT and CDR2 FNYEAQ (reference sequence). This CDR3 is CASSSSGRISGNTIYF. CDR3 nucleotides: TGTGCCAGCAGCTCCTCGGGACGGATCTCTGGAAACACCATATATTTT.

CDR3 region: CASSQEWDLQGAYGYTF. In DNA, the CDR3 is TGCGCCAGCAGCCAAGAATGGGATTTACAGGGGGCCTATGGCTACACCTTC. The chain carries TRBV5-1 and TRBJ1-2, with TRBD1 matching 9 bases. After removal of 4 bases from V and 4 bases from J, the junction contained 14 bases not matched to a gene. The CDR3 totals 17 residues. CDR1 and CDR2 from the germline V gene are SGHRS and YFSETQ.

The chain links TRBV18 to TRBJ2-4; D is possibly TRBD1 or TRBD2 (5 bases each). This CDR3 contains 14 residues. Germline-derived CDR1 and CDR2 are KGHSH and LQKENI. With 5 bases removed from V and 6 bases from J, the gap between germline ends came to 14 bases. CDR3: CASSDPAGTNIQYF. The DNA of the CDR3 is TGTGCCAGCTCAGATCCAGCAGGGACAAACATTCAGTACTTC.

This rearrangement joins TRBV5-1 to TRBJ1-5; D remains unclear. CDR1 and CDR2 from the germline V gene are SGHRS and YFSETQ. V gave up 5 bases and J gave up 9 bases, with 21 bases separating them. This CDR3 spans 15 amino acids. DNA for the CDR3: TGCGCCAGCAGAATAACCACAGCCCCCTCTCTGCCCCAGCATTTT. It translates to CASRITTAPSLPQHF.

The chain links TRBV15 to TRBJ1-1, with 8 bases fitting TRBD1. This CDR3 has 14 residues. Germline CDR1 is LNHNV and CDR2 is YYDKDF (reference sequence). With 3 bases clipped from V and 6 bases from J, the junction kept 6 bases outside the gene matches. The CDR3 spells CATSRDRVGPEAFF. CDR3 DNA sequence: TGTGCCACCAGCAGGGACAGGGTTGGCCCTGAAGCTTTCTTT.

In its sample, this clone was seen once. The chain couples TRBV28 to TRBJ1-5, with D possibly TRBD1 on 5 matching bases. V lost 7 bases and J lost 4, with 14 bases in between. The germline CDR1 and CDR2 sequences are MDHEN and SYDVKM. This CDR3 is 14 amino acids long. CDR3 nucleotides: TGTGCCAGCATCCCGGGACTGATTAATCAGCCCCAGCATTTT. Amino acid sequence: CASIPGLINQPQHF.

The chain employs TRBV29-1 and TRBJ1-5; D not resolved. This CDR3 has 13 residues. The germline gives CDR1 SQVTM, CDR2 ANQGSEA. Trimming pared 4 bases from V and 0 bases from J, leaving 7 bases between. Here the CDR3 DNA reads TGCAGCGTTGCTGGGAATAGCAATCAGCCCCAGCATTTT. Protein sequence: CSVAGNSNQPQHF.

J is TRBJ2-7 and V is TRBV7-1; 7 nucleotides agree with TRBD1. TRBV7-1 is reported as an ORF; its role is uncertain. The junction had 6 bases not matched to a gene; V was cut back by 4 bases and J by 3 bases. The CDR3 loop spans 14 amino acids. CDR3 DNA sequence: TGTGCCAGCAGCTTAGGGGGACAGTACTACGAGCAGTACTTC. It specifies CASSLGGQYYEQYF.

This clone was seen a handful of times. The chain combines TRBV6-8 with TRBJ1-6; possibly TRBD1 for D (6 bases). Germline V lookup: CDR1 MNHGY, CDR2 SAAAGT. Between the trimmed V and J ends, which lost 2 bases and 11 bases, there was a span of 13 bases. The CDR3 sequence is 14 residues long. The CDR3 spells CASSYKGGNAPLHF. For the CDR3, the DNA is TGTGCCAGCAGTTACAAGGGGGGAAATGCACCCCTCCACTTT.

The V gene is TRBV18, the J gene TRBJ1-4; D is perhaps TRBD1 (5 bases). The CDR3 covers 16 residues. The ends were cut back, 4 bases at V and 0 bases at J, with 12 bases in the middle. CDR1 and CDR2 (germline): KGHSH, LQKENI. In DNA, the CDR3 is TGTGCCAGCTCACTCACACAGGCTGCAACTAATGAAAAACTGTTTTTT. It is translated as CASSLTQAATNEKLFF.

Comment on this clone: One junction end does not reproduce the germline sequence, and a read error may be involved. The chain carries TRBV7-4 and TRBJ2-5; 10 nucleotides align to TRBD1. Germline V gives CDR1 SGHVT, CDR2 SQSDAQ. The CDR3 contains 14 residues. The DNA for the CDR3 is TGTGCTAGCAGCCGAGGGACAGGGGAAGAGACCCAGTACTTC. Translating gives CASSRGTGEETQYF.

This chain links TRBV28 with TRBJ1-5; 9 positions agree with TRBD1. CDR3 length equals 16 residues. From germline, CDR1 is MDHEN and CDR2 SYDVKM. With 7 bases clipped from V and 0 bases from J, the junction kept 7 bases outside the gene matches. CDR3 DNA sequence: TGTGCCAGCATAGGGGGACAGGGCTATAGCAATCAGCCCCAGCATTTT. Translation: CASIGGQGYSNQPQHF.

The chain joins TRBV29-1 to TRBJ1-5, with D unresolved. CDR3 length: 12 residues. The ends were cut back, 6 bases at V and 7 bases at J, with 13 bases in the middle. Germline CDR1 is SQVTM and CDR2 is ANQGSEA. In nucleotides, the CDR3 is TGCAGCGTCGGAGGCGGCGGGCAGCCCCAGCATTTT. Its protein is CSVGGGGQPQHF.

The chain uses TRBV11-3 and TRBJ2-7; 13 nucleotides align to TRBD2. Germline V gene data show CDR1 as SGHNT and CDR2 as YENEEA. There are 15 residues in the CDR3. Trimming took 5 bases from V and 6 from J; bases not matched to a gene: 7. CDR3 sequence reads: CASSPGLAGLGEQYF. CDR3 nucleotide sequence: TGTGCCAGCAGCCCGGGACTAGCGGGGTTGGGCGAGCAGTACTTC.

This clone was seen more than once but under ten times. The chain combines TRBV6-8 with TRBJ1-1; D remains unclear. The CDR3 is 14 residues long. Per germline, CDR1 MNHGY and CDR2 SAAAGT. V was shortened by 10 bases and J by 3 bases, with 18 bases between the two germline ends. The CDR3 DNA is TGTGCCACCACGCCATTGGGGTTGGACACTGAAGCTTTCTTT. Residues: CATTPLGLDTEAFF.